Below are 12 T cell receptor beta chains sequenced from a single sample in a study of a mutant IDH1 vaccine in newly diagnosed glioma. Profiled with immunoSEQ multiplex PCR; TCRdb holds only in-frame clones, not every one. Seen here are some 16,000 clones, just under 97% observed once, and the top ten hold approximately 3.5%. The sample's time point: baseline, week 1 (first vaccination visit). This sample's treatment: pre-vaccination baseline after standard-of-care therapy. Here the sequenced sample was peripheral blood mononuclear cells (PBMCs), taken from a glioma patient treated with radiotherapy, temozolomide or both. Receptors were obtained from a woman aged 18 to 35 with glioma. Some clones in this sample may be carry-over from other donors' samples.

The genes are TRBV5-5 and TRBJ1-3; maybe TRBD1 (5 bases). The V gene's germline CDR1 is SGHKS and CDR2 YYEKEE (reference sequence). This CDR3 region has 17 residues. V gave up 1 base and J gave up 2 bases, with 16 bases separating them. CDR3 in amino acids: CASSLLIGDFAGNTIYF. The CDR3, as DNA: TGTGCCAGCAGCTTGCTGATAGGGGACTTTGCTGGAAACACCATATATTTT.

The CDR3 loop reads CASSLGEGTEAFF. CDR3 in DNA: TGTGCCAGCAGCTTGGGGGAGGGCACTGAAGCTTTCTTT. This chain links TRBV5-5 with TRBJ1-1; D ambiguous. This CDR3 is built from 13 residues. Germline lookup yields CDR1 SGHKS and CDR2 YYEKEE (reference sequence). Deletions cut 0 bases from V and 4 bases from J, with 7 bases between.

CDR3 residues: CASSPSDSPLNEAFF. DNA of the CDR3: TGTGCCAGCTCACCTAGCGACAGCCCGCTTAATGAAGCTTTCTTT. The chain couples TRBV18 to TRBJ1-1; a weak D match, TRBD1 (5 bases). There are 15 residues in the CDR3. Per germline, CDR1 KGHSH and CDR2 LQKENI. Between the trimmed V and J ends, which lost 3 bases and 7 bases, there was a span of 18 bases.

CDR3 coding DNA: TGCGCCAGCAGCCAAGTTGTCCACACCGGGGAGCTGTTTTTT. Translation: CASSQVVHTGELFF. This rearrangement joins TRBV4-1 to TRBJ2-2, with D hard to call. Trimming took off 1 base at V and 3 bases at J, with 6 bases between the two ends. Germline lookup yields CDR1 MGHRA and CDR2 YSYEKL. The CDR3 is 14 residues long.

The chain couples TRBV27 to TRBJ1-5; D unclear. V lost 5 bases to trimming and J lost 2 bases, with 13 bases between them. In germline, CDR1 is MNHEY, CDR2 SMNVEV (reference sequence). CDR3 size: 15 residues. The CDR3 spells CASSPTLRGNQPQHF. DNA of the CDR3: TGTGCCAGCAGTCCGACCTTAAGGGGCAATCAGCCCCAGCATTTT.

The V call is TRBV10-3, the J call TRBJ1-1; D gene uncertain. Per the germline V gene, CDR1 is ENHRY and CDR2 is SYGVKD. The CDR3 extends over 11 amino acids. The ends were cut back, 3 bases at V and 14 bases at J, with 13 bases in the middle. The CDR3, as DNA: TGTGCCATCAGTGATAGTCAGGTGAGGTTCTTT. Its protein is CAISDSQVRFF.

This clone was counted only a few times. J is TRBJ1-2 and V is TRBV11-3; D possibly corresponds to TRBD1 (5 bases). From germline, CDR1 is SGHNT and CDR2 YENEEA. The CDR3 is 13 amino acids. V was trimmed by 2 bases and J by 7 bases, leaving 11 bases between them. The CDR3 nucleotides are TGTGCCAGCAGCTTACAGGGTTTGGCTGGCTACACCTTC. The encoded protein is CASSLQGLAGYTF.

This clone was observed once. The chain links TRBV7-9 to TRBJ2-1, with D maybe TRBD1 (6 bases). In germline, CDR1 is SEHNR, CDR2 FQNEAQ (reference sequence). V lost 10 bases, J lost 1 base, and 11 bases lay in between. The CDR3 totals 13 residues. The CDR3 protein is CANSQGSYNEQFF. CDR3 nucleotide sequence: TGTGCCAACTCACAGGGTTCCTACAATGAGCAGTTCTTC.

The chain employs TRBV5-1 and TRBJ2-5, with 7 bases matching TRBD1. The CDR3 has 13 residues. V gave up 3 bases and J gave up 4 bases; unmatched junction bases: 3. Germline V CDR1 and CDR2: SGHRS, YFSETQ. This CDR3 is CASSSGQRETQYF. The CDR3 region has the DNA TGCGCCAGCAGCTCGGGACAGCGAGAGACCCAGTACTTC.

The V and J genes are TRBV6-5 and TRBJ1-6; TRBD1 is a possible D gene (6 bases). CDR1 is MNHEY and CDR2 is SVGAGI in the germline V gene. V shed 5 bases and J shed 1 base, with 6 bases lying between them. This CDR3 spans 14 amino acids. In nucleotides, the CDR3 is TGTGCCAGCAGTCAGGGGTCCTATAATTCACCCCTCCACTTT. It is translated as CASSQGSYNSPLHF.

The rearrangement links TRBV7-2 to TRBJ2-7, with TRBD1 as a possible D gene (5 bases). The CDR3 contains 13 residues. Between the trimmed V and J ends, which lost 5 bases and 5 bases, there was a span of 13 bases. The V gene's germline CDR1 is SGHTA and CDR2 FQGNSA. The CDR3 region is CASSPLGRDEQYF. As DNA, the CDR3 is TGTGCCAGCAGCCCCCTAGGCAGGGACGAGCAGTACTTC.

The V call is TRBV29-1, the J call TRBJ2-7, with 7 bases that match TRBD1. This CDR3 is built from 13 residues. CDR1 is SQVTM and CDR2 is ANQGSEA in the germline V gene. J gave up 5 bases and V 3 bases, and 7 bases lay outside the gene matches. CDR3 DNA: TGCAGCGTTGAGTTCGACAGGGCCCACGAGCAGTACTTC. Protein: CSVEFDRAHEQYF.